This T cell receptor (beta chain) was observed in a study of naive and memory T cell subsets. Study-wide findings and caveats: A few larger clonotypes appeared in naive repertoires, especially CD8, possibly memory cells re-expressing CD45RA.

On this clonotype: Its matching antigen is unknown.

CDR3 length: 15 residues. Trimming shortened V by 3 bases and J by 7 bases, and 18 bases separated the two germline ends. Germline V gene sequence: CDR1 ENHRY, CDR2 SYGVKD. Both TRBC1 and TRBC2 were covered by a beta constant-region primer of two equimolar oligonucleotides. Four rounds of PCR amplified the ligated cDNA using nested alpha and beta constant-region primers plus SP2. An oligonucleotide with the SP2 primer and a 12-nucleotide UMI was ligated to the cDNA 3' end. MiXCR was run by TCRdb on the UMI-ligation and nested PCR reads, yielding one entry per CDR3 protein. The sample contains roughly 97,000 distinct CDR3 sequences, around 13% of which appear only once.

This sequence originates from a human donor in good health. V and J are TRBV10-3 and TRBJ1-1, with unresolved D. Material: naive CD8+ T cells from blood. CDR3: CAISEGPGIANEAFF. CDR3 nucleotides: TGTGCCATCAGTGAAGGGCCGGGTATAGCCAATGAAGCTTTCTTT.